The following is a T cell receptor (beta chain) sequence with its context. The table came from immunoSEQ multiplex PCR; TCRdb's copy has only in-frame clones and leaves some out. The sample has 90,000 or so clones, less than 90% seen once; the top ten hold about 7.4%. The data were obtained in a study of control samples from healthy donors and cancer patients. CDR3 length: 17 amino acids. The V end lost 1 base, the J end lost 5 bases, and 21 bases lay between the germline ends. Germline V gene sequence: CDR1 LGHNA, CDR2 YNFKEQ. The sample comprised blood. The V gene is TRBV4-2, the J gene TRBJ2-7; D might be TRBD2 (6 bases). The source is a woman aged 55-69 years in good health. The CDR3 reads CASSQVAQGGSSDEQYF. The CDR3 DNA reads TGTGCCAGCAGCCAAGTTGCCCAGGGAGGCTCATCAGACGAGCAGTACTTC.